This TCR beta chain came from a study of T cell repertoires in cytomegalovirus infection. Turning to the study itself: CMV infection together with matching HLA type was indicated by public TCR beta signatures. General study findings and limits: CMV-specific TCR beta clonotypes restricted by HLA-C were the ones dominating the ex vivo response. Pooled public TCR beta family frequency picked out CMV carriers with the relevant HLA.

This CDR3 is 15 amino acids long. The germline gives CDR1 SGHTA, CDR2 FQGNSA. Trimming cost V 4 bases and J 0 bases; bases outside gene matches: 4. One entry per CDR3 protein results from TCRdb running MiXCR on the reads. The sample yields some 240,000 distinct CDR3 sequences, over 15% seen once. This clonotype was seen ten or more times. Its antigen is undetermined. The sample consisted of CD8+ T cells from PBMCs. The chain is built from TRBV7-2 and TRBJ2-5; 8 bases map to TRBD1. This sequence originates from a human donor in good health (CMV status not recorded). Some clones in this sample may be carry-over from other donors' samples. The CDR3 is CASSSGDRYQETQYF. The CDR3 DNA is TGTGCCAGCAGCTCCGGGGACAGGTACCAAGAGACCCAGTACTTC. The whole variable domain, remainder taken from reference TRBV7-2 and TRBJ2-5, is GAGVSQSPSNKVTEKGKDVELRCDPISGHTALYWYRQSLGQGLEFLIYFQGNSAPDKSGLPSDRFSAERTGGSVSTLTIQRTQQEDSAVYLCASSSGDRYQETQYFGPGTRLLVL.